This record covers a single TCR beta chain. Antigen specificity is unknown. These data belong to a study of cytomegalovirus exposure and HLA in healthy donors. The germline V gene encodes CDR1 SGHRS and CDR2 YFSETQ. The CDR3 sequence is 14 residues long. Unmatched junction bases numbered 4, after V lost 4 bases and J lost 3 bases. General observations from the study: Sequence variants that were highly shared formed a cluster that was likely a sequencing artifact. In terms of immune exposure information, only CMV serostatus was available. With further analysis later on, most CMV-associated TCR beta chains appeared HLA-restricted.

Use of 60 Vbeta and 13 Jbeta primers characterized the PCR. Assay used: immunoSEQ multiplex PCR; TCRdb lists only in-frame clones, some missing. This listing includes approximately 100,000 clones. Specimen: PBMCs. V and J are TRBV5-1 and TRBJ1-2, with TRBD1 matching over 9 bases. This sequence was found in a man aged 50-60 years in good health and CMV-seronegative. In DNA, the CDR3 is TGCGCCAGCAGCGGGGGACAGGGTCACTATGGCTACACCTTC. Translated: CASSGGQGHYGYTF.